One TCR beta chain is described in this entry. The data originate from a study of OX40 agonist ivuxolimab in advanced cancers. Autoimmune disease history or systemic immunosuppression barred patients. CDR1 and CDR2 from the germline V gene are LNHDA and SQIVND (reference sequence). The CDR3 sequence is 14 residues long. V was trimmed by 5 bases and J by 4 bases, leaving 9 bases between them. TCRdb keeps only in-frame clones here, not all; method: immunoSEQ multiplex PCR. The table has some 95,000 clones, 90% to 95% seen once. The material was CD4+ or CD8+ T cells sorted from blood, obtained in a trial of the OX40 agonist ivuxolimab. The sequence was obtained from an adult with an advanced solid tumor such as melanoma, head and neck, liver or kidney cancer. The chain uses TRBV19 and TRBJ1-6, with D tentatively TRBD1 (5 bases). The CDR3, as DNA: TGTGCCAGTAGTTCCGGGACGTATAATTCACCCCTCCACTTT. It encodes CASSSGTYNSPLHF.